Detailed here is one T cell receptor beta chain. No antigen is known for it. No clone much larger than this one lies a single base away; base qualities are absent. This sample is part of a study of blood T cell repertoires in COVID-19 (dated by TCRdb to 2020 to 2022). A note on the overall study: Samples covering the acute and convalescent phases of COVID-19 were provided by collaborators in the United States, Italy and Spain. Samples came from the ongoing ImmuneRACE study (first 160 participants) plus 1,254 subjects from 6 global collaborators. The prospective study material was composed of cDNA or gDNA derived from T cells, B-cell-depleted T cells, or PBMCs. Subjects who had been exposed to COVID-19, were actively infected with it, or had recovered from it provided the deeply sampled blood TCRbeta repertoires that made up the dataset. The repertoires were released in a freely available public database meant as a resource for research on the immune response to SARS-CoV-2. Nearly every sample came with metadata listing a de-identified subject ID, COVID-19 status, age in years and sex. Where HLA class I and class II types were available, the types were taken from metadata supplied by the sample provider, not from assay-based typing.

The immunoSEQ Assay, a bias-controlled multiplex PCR, was used to amplify TCRbeta CDR3 regions from genomic DNA. In the paper's pipeline: The number of nucleated cells in each sample was estimated by amplification of reference gene primers within the assay. To quantify the absolute abundance of each unique TCRbeta CDR3 rearrangement, sequence reads were collapsed and filtered. For each sample, productive Simpson clonality was calculated as the square root of Simpson's diversity index across productive rearrangements. Here the immuneACCESS table is served through TCRdb, limited to in-frame sequences with V and J called. Missing clones are a known gap in these copies; in checked studies unresolved V genes cover under half, and the rest lacks a known reason. V and J calls and clone size are as listed in that table; D and trimming were resolved from the DNA. For this sample there are 210,000 or so clones; 65% to 90% appear just once. The ten largest clones add up to 4.5% to 5.5% of the sample.

V is cut by 1 base and J by 6 bases, and the space between the germline ends is 3 bases. Taken from cysteine to phenylalanine, the CDR3 has 11 residues. CDR3 DNA only is kept here, 33 bases in frame from base 1. The collaborating institutions used their own protocols to collect whole blood in K2EDTA tubes. For TCRbeta analysis, collaborators shipped samples in one of three forms: frozen whole blood, isolated PBMCs, or DNA extracted from either of those sample types. Paper-wide results and their limitations: How much clinical and demographic metadata was included differed by source and by participant, and the metadata was provided uncurated.

The chain couples TRBV12-3 or TRBV12-4 to TRBJ1-1; the D segment cannot be called with confidence. Material for sequencing was peripheral blood. The clonotype comes from a human donor in a cohort sampled during active COVID-19. The CDR3 protein: CASSLGAEAFF. The DNA reads as follows: TGTGCCAGCAGTTTAGGAGCTGAAGCTTTCTTT.